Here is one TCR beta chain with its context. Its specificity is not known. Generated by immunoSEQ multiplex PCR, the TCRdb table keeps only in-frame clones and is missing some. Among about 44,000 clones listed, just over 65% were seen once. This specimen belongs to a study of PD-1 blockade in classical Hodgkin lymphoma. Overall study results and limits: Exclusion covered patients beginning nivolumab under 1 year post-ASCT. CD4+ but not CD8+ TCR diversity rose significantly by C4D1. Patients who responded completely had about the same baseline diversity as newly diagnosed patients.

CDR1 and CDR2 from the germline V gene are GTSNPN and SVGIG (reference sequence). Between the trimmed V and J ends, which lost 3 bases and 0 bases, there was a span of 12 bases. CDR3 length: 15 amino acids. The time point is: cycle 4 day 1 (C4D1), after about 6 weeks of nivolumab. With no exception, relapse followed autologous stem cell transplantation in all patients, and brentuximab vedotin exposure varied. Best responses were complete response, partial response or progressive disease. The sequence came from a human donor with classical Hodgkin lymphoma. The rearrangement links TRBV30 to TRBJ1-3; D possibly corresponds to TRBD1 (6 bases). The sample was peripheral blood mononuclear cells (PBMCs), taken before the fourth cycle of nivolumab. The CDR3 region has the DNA TGTGCCTGGAGCCGGGGGGCGAGCTCTGGAAACACCATATATTTT. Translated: CAWSRGASSGNTIYF. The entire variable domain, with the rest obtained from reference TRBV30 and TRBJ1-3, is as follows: SQTIHQWPATLVQPVGSPLSLECTVEGTSNPNLYWYRQAAGRGLQLLFYSVGIGQISSEVPQNLSASRPQDRQFILSSKKLLLSDSGFYLCAWSRGASSGNTIYFGEGSWLTVV.